This T cell receptor (beta chain) originates from a study of cytomegalovirus exposure and HLA in healthy donors. Overall study context: The early release's HLA-typed donors yielded tens of millions of unique TCRs.

The PCR had 60 Vbeta and 13 Jbeta primers. Original handling: Around 12 million of roughly 81 million unique TCR beta chains were shared, per a later count. TCRdb's table, derived via immunoSEQ multiplex PCR, lists solely in-frame clones and lacks some. The V and J calls and clone size were taken over from that table, and D and trimming were inferred from the DNA. The sample yields about 160,000 clones, around three quarters seen once. Study-wide points: Reports described diagnosis of cytomegalovirus status by the classifier as highly specific and sensitive. A missense variant in DCLRE1C was later tied to TCR beta V- and J-gene trimming.

This clone was seen just once. No antigen is known for it. Germline V gene sequence: CDR1 LGHNA, CDR2 YNFKEQ. The V gene lost 2 bases and the J gene lost 7 bases, with 8 bases spanning the gap. This CDR3 spans 12 amino acids. This clonotype was obtained from a middle-aged man in good health and CMV-seropositive. The rearrangement uses TRBV4-2 and TRBJ1-1; no definite D call. The sample was PBMCs. Written as DNA, the CDR3 is TGTGCCAGCAGCCAACTCGGTCTTGAAGCTTTCTTT. Translated, it gives CASSQLGLEAFF.